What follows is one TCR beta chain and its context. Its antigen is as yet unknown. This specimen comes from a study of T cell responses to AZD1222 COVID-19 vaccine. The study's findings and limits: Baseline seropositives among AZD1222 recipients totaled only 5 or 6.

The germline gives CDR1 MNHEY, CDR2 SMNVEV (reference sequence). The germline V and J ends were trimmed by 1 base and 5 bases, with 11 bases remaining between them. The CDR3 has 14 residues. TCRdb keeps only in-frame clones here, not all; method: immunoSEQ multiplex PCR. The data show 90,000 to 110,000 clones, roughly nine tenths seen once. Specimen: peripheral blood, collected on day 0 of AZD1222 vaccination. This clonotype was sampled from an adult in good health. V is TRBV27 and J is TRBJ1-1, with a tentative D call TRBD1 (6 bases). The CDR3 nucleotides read TGTGCCAGCAGTTTATGGCTTCAGGGGACTGAAGCTTTCTTT. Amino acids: CASSLWLQGTEAFF.